Each of the 24 T cell receptor beta chains below was sequenced from the same sample in a study of T cells in Graves' hyperthyroidism and ophthalmopathy. TCR beta CDR3 sequences were amplified from RNA transcripts. During a first-round RT-PCR of the TCR CDR3, the HTBI primer set was used. TCRdb reprocessed the multiplex PCR reads with MiXCR, giving one entry per CDR3 protein. The top ten clones hold 10% to 13% of a sample with hundreds of thousands of distinct CDR3 sequences, approximately 14% of them seen once. The sequenced sample consisted of blood. The receptors shown here come from a woman younger than 35 with Graves' hyperthyroidism.

For the CDR3, the DNA is TGTGCCACCAGTGATGAGCCGGGAACGGGATCTGGGGCCAACGTCCTGACTTTC. Translating gives CATSDEPGTGSGANVLTF. The rearrangement joins TRBV24-1 to TRBJ2-6, with D possibly matching TRBD2 (5 bases). Germline V lookup: CDR1 KGHDR, CDR2 SFDVKD. CDR3 length: 18 amino acids. The ends were cut back, 3 bases at V and 1 base at J, with 15 bases in the middle.

This clonotype was seen a handful of times. The CDR3 DNA reads as TGCGCCAGCAGCCTATTCGAGAGGGCGAACACTGAAGCTTTCTTT. Its protein product is CASSLFERANTEAFF. The chain is built from TRBV4-1 and TRBJ1-1, with no clear D. The V gene's germline CDR1 is MGHRA and CDR2 YSYEKL. The CDR3 has 15 amino acids. Trimming took off 4 bases at V and 1 base at J, with 13 bases between the two ends.

This clonotype has only a few counts. The V gene is TRBV4-1, the J gene TRBJ2-7; the match to TRBD2 covers 9 bases. This CDR3 is 16 amino acids long. The J segment lost 0 bases and the V segment lost 1 base, leaving 4 bases of the junction unmatched. Per germline, CDR1 MGHRA and CDR2 YSYEKL. This chain's CDR3 is CASSQGLAGTSYEQYF. CDR3 sequence (DNA): TGCGCCAGCAGCCAAGGGCTAGCGGGGACCTCCTACGAGCAGTACTTC.

This clonotype showed up just a few times. The V and J genes are TRBV10-3 and TRBJ2-1; weak D call: TRBD1 (6 bases). The CDR3 extends over 13 amino acids. Germline assignment: CDR1 ENHRY and CDR2 SYGVKD. The V gene lost 10 bases and the J gene lost 7 bases, with 17 bases spanning the gap. The CDR3 sequence is CATEDPQGNEQFF. The CDR3 DNA reads TGTGCCACCGAAGATCCACAGGGTAATGAGCAGTTCTTC.

The table lists this clonotype with many counts. The chain couples TRBV18 to TRBJ1-1, with D possibly being TRBD1 (5 bases). V shed 6 bases and J shed 6 bases, with 14 bases lying between them. CDR3 length: 13 residues. CDR1 and CDR2 (germline): KGHSH, LQKENI. CDR3 sequence (DNA): TGTGCCAGCTCTGTAACAGGTTGGGCTGAAGCTTTCTTT. Its protein product is CASSVTGWAEAFF.

This clonotype was picked up many times. CDR3 DNA sequence: TGTGCCTGGAGTAAAAGGGGACAGCTCTACGAGCAGTACTTC. Protein: CAWSKRGQLYEQYF. V and J are TRBV30 and TRBJ2-7; 7 bases agree with TRBD1. The CDR3 consists of 14 residues. The ends lost 2 bases at V and 3 bases at J; junction bases unmatched: 7. Per germline, CDR1 GTSNPN and CDR2 SVGIG (reference sequence).

This clonotype was seen many times. The chain uses TRBV30 and TRBJ1-3; TRBD1 matches 9 bases. Germline loops: CDR1 GTSNPN, CDR2 SVGIG (reference sequence). Trimming removed 1 base from V and 4 bases from J; junction bases left unmatched: 2. This CDR3 comprises 14 residues. The CDR3 coding sequence is TGTGCCTGGAGTGACGGGACAGGGGGAAACACCATATATTTT. Translated: CAWSDGTGGNTIYF. The whole variable domain, remainder taken from reference TRBV30 and TRBJ1-3, is SQTIHQWPATLVQPVGSPLSLECTVEGTSNPNLYWYRQAAGRGLQLLFYSVGIGQISSEVPQNLSASRPQDRQFILSSKKLLLSDSGFYLCAWSDGTGGNTIYFGEGSWLTVV.

This clonotype appeared many times. The gene calls are TRBV5-1 and TRBJ1-1; possible D gene TRBD1, 6 bases. Germline-derived CDR1 and CDR2 are SGHRS and YFSETQ. The V end lost 5 bases, the J end lost 1 base, and 12 bases lay between the germline ends. This CDR3 has 14 residues. DNA for the CDR3: TGCGCCAGCAGTTTTAGGGGGGAGAACACTGAAGCTTTCTTT. It translates to CASSFRGENTEAFF.

The CDR3 DNA sequence: TGCGCCAGCAGCCAAAGAGGTATCGGGACAGGGGAGTTTGGGGCCAACGTCCTGACTTTC. It is translated as CASSQRGIGTGEFGANVLTF. This chain joins TRBV4-3 and TRBJ2-6; 10 nucleotides agree with TRBD1. There are 20 residues in the CDR3. The germline V gene encodes CDR1 LGHNA and CDR2 YSLEER. Trimming took 2 bases from V and 3 from J; bases not matched to a gene: 13.

The rearrangement links TRBV6-2 or TRBV6-3 to TRBJ2-3; D is uncertain. This CDR3 contains 13 residues. Trimming cost V 2 bases and J 4 bases, with 7 bases left between them. Germline lookup yields CDR1 MNHEY and CDR2 SVGEGT. The CDR3 loop is CASSYRTSDTQYF. The CDR3 nucleotides are TGTGCCAGCAGTTACCGGACCTCAGATACGCAGTATTTT.

This clonotype has more than one count but fewer than ten. The genes are TRBV6-9 and TRBJ2-5, with 7 bases lining up with TRBD2. The trim removed 4 bases at V and 2 bases at J, leaving 4 bases unmatched. The CDR3 runs 14 residues. Looked up from germline, CDR1 is MNHGY and CDR2 is SVAAGI. DNA of the CDR3: TGTGCCAGCAGTTTTAGCGGGTATCAAGAGACCCAGTACTTC. It is translated as CASSFSGYQETQYF.

This clonotype was observed many times. V and J are TRBV28 and TRBJ2-3; a possible D gene is TRBD2 (6 bases). Trimming removed 6 bases from V and 0 bases from J, with 19 bases in between. Per the germline V gene, CDR1 is MDHEN and CDR2 is SYDVKM. This CDR3 spans 17 amino acids. CDR3 sequence reads: CASRSLIRRGSTDTQYF. The CDR3 coding sequence is TGTGCCAGCAGATCGTTGATTAGGAGGGGAAGCACAGATACGCAGTATTTT. The whole variable domain, remainder taken from reference TRBV28 and TRBJ2-3, is DVKVTQSSRYLVKRTGEKVFLECVQDMDHENMFWYRQDPGLGLRLIYFSYDVKMKEKGDIPEGYSVSREKKERFSLILESASTNQTSMYLCASRSLIRRGSTDTQYFGPGTRLTVL.

This rearrangement joins TRBV15 to TRBJ2-5; the D is unclear. The CDR3 is made up of 18 amino acids. Trimming took 2 bases from V and 3 from J, leaving 22 bases between them. Germline CDR1 and CDR2: LNHNV and YYDKDF (reference sequence). CDR3: CATSRKRWALGTEETQYF. The DNA for the CDR3 is TGTGCCACCAGCAGAAAGAGGTGGGCCCTAGGTACCGAAGAGACCCAGTACTTC.

This clonotype was found many times. The V and J genes are TRBV29-1 and TRBJ1-1, with D perhaps matching TRBD1 (6 bases). CDR3 size: 13 residues. Germline lookup yields CDR1 SQVTM and CDR2 ANQGSEA. Between the trimmed V and J ends, which lost 3 bases and 0 bases, there was a span of 8 bases. The CDR3 protein is CSVEGGLNTEAFF. The CDR3 DNA sequence: TGCAGCGTTGAGGGGGGCTTGAACACTGAAGCTTTCTTT. Based on the CDR3 plus reference TRBV29-1 and TRBJ1-1, the full variable domain is SAVISQKPSRDICQRGTSLTIQCQVDSQVTMMFWYRQQPGQSLTLIATANQGSEATYESGFVIDKFPISRPNLTFSTLTVSNMSPEDSSIYLCSVEGGLNTEAFFGQGTRLTVV.

Many counts were recorded for this clonotype. The chain uses TRBV20-1 and TRBJ2-7; tentatively, D is TRBD1 (5 bases). The germline CDR1 and CDR2 sequences are DFQATT and SNEGSKA (reference sequence). The CDR3 totals 11 residues. With 6 bases removed from V and 4 bases from J, the gap between germline ends came to 10 bases. CDR3 sequence (DNA): TGCAGTGCCTCAAACAGGTACGAGCAGTACTTC. This gives the protein CSASNRYEQYF.

CDR3 residues: CASSQEKTDTQYF. The DNA for the CDR3 is TGTGCCAGCAGCCAAGAGAAGACAGATACGCAGTATTTT. V gene TRBV14 combines with J gene TRBJ2-3; D unclear. Trimming cost V 0 bases and J 3 bases, with 4 bases left between them. Looked up from germline, CDR1 is SGHDN and CDR2 is FVKESK. The CDR3 loop spans 13 amino acids.

This clonotype appeared many times. This chain uses TRBV2 with TRBJ2-5; 8 nucleotides align to TRBD2. The germline V gene has CDR1 SNHLY and CDR2 FYNNEI. The trim removed 4 bases at V and 6 bases at J, leaving 16 bases unmatched. The CDR3 has 17 amino acids. CDR3 protein: CASSGANPSGGAKTQYF. CDR3 coding DNA: TGTGCCAGCAGTGGCGCTAATCCTTCGGGGGGGGCAAAGACCCAGTACTTC.

This clonotype was seen a few times. V usage is TRBV24-1 and J usage is TRBJ1-2; D is unclear. Germline loops: CDR1 KGHDR, CDR2 SFDVKD. The V end lost 2 bases, the J end lost 2 bases, and 8 bases lay between the germline ends. The CDR3 sequence is 14 residues long. The DNA of the CDR3 is TGTGCCACCAGTGATTCTCGACTCAACTATGGCTACACCTTC. It yields the protein CATSDSRLNYGYTF.

A remark on this clonotype: The germline gene is not matched at one end of the junction; a read error may be the cause. The rearrangement joins TRBV7-2 to TRBJ2-3; 13 bases map to TRBD2. Germline V gene sequence: CDR1 SGHTA, CDR2 FQGNSA. This CDR3 comprises 16 residues. The CDR3 loop reads CVSSPGLAGRTDTQYF. The DNA for the CDR3 is TGTGTCAGCAGCCCGGGACTAGCGGGACGCACAGATACGCAGTATTTT.

J is TRBJ1-6 and V is TRBV27; D is perhaps TRBD1 (6 bases). The CDR3 is 15 amino acids. The germline V gene encodes CDR1 MNHEY and CDR2 SMNVEV (reference sequence). Trimming cost V 5 bases and J 7 bases, with 15 bases left between them. The CDR3 nucleotides read TGTGCCAGCAGTCTTACCGGGACATCAAATTCACCCCTCCACTTT. Its translation: CASSLTGTSNSPLHF.

This clonotype was seen at least ten times. The rearrangement links TRBV20-1 to TRBJ2-1; perhaps TRBD2 as D (5 bases). Per germline, CDR1 DFQATT and CDR2 SNEGSKA (reference sequence). The CDR3 length is 15 residues. V gave up 0 bases and J gave up 7 bases, with 16 bases separating them. The chain's CDR3 is CSARDAGSALNEQFF. CDR3 DNA sequence: TGCAGTGCTAGAGACGCGGGTAGCGCCCTAAATGAGCAGTTCTTC.

This clonotype was counted ten times or more. The genes are TRBV12-3 or TRBV12-4 and TRBJ2-1, with 10 bases that match TRBD2. V dropped 8 bases and J dropped 9; count of bases not matched to a gene: 10. This CDR3 spans 14 amino acids. The CDR3: CASGVAGGKSEQFF. The DNA for the CDR3 is TGTGCCAGCGGGGTAGCGGGAGGTAAAAGTGAGCAGTTCTTC.

This chain joins TRBV4-1 and TRBJ1-2; no definite D call. The ends were cut back, 5 bases at V and 6 bases at J, with 10 bases in the middle. CDR1 MGHRA and CDR2 YSYEKL come from the germline V gene. The CDR3 is made up of 12 amino acids. The CDR3 reads CASSLLGNGYTF. DNA for the CDR3: TGCGCCAGCAGCTTGCTGGGTAATGGCTACACCTTC.

The chain links TRBV5-6 to TRBJ1-1, with TRBD1 identical over 7 bases. Germline assignment: CDR1 SGHDT and CDR2 YYEEEE. The V and J ends lost 4 bases and 4 bases, in that order; junction bases with no gene match: 10. This CDR3 contains 15 residues. CDR3 residues: CASSAIQQGITEAFF. CDR3 coding DNA: TGTGCCAGCAGCGCAATCCAACAGGGGATCACTGAAGCTTTCTTT.